The source of this T cell receptor (beta chain) is a study of shared clonotypes between healthy human individuals. The overall study: Plates per donor: three CD4 naive, three CD4 memory, two CD8 naive, one CD8 memory. The study, taken as a whole, reports: Donors were few, which limited the genetic and exposure-history diversity represented.

The V end was cut by 6 bases, the J end by 2 bases, with 11 bases between. Per the germline V gene, CDR1 is MNHEY and CDR2 is SMNVEV (reference sequence). The CDR3 is 14 residues long. Naivety among CD8 cells was defined by CD45RO negativity and positive CCR7 selection, thereby excluding terminally differentiated effector memory CD45RA+ cells. About this clone itself: The antigen remains undetermined.

Measured with immunoSEQ multiplex PCR; TCRdb has only the in-frame clones, and not every one. The table lists around 700,000 clones, about 92% of them singletons. This chain connects TRBV27 to TRBJ2-1; D possibly corresponds to TRBD2 (5 bases). Sequenced: naive CD8+ T cells sorted from blood. This receptor was taken from a man aged 25-40 years in good health. CDR3 in DNA: TGTGCCAGCAGATCGGGGAGCACCTACAATGAGCAGTTCTTC. This encodes CASRSGSTYNEQFF.